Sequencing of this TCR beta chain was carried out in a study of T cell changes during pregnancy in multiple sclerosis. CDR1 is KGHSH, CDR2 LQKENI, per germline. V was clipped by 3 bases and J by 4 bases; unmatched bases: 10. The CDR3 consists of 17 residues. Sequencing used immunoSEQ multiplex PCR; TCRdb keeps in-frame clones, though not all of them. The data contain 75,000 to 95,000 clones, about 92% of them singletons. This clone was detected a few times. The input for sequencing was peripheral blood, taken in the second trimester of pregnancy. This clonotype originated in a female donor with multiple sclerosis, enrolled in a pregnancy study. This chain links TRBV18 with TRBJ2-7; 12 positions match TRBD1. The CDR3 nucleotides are TGTGCCAGCTCACCTAACCTGGGACAGGGGGCCGGATACGAGCAGTACTTC. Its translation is CASSPNLGQGAGYEQYF.